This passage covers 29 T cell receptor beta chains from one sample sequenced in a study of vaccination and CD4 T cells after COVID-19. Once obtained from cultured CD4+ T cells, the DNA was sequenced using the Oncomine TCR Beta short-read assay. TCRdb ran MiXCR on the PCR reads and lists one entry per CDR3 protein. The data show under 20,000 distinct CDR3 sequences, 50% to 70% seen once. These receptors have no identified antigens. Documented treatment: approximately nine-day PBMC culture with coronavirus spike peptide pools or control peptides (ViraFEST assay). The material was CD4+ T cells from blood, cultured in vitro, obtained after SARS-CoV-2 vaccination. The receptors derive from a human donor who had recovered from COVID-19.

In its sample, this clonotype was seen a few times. For the CDR3, the DNA is TGTGCCAGCAGATTTGTGTGGGGGCAAGATGGCTACACCTTC. Protein product: CASRFVWGQDGYTF. V usage is TRBV27 and J usage is TRBJ1-2, with D perhaps TRBD1 (6 bases). The CDR3 is 14 residues long. CDR1 and CDR2 (germline): MNHEY, SMNVEV (reference sequence). V dropped 6 bases and J dropped 6 bases, with 17 bases sitting between them.

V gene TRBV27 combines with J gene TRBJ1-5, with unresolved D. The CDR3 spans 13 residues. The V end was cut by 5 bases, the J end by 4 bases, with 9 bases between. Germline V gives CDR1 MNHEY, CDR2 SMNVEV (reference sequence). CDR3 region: CASSPSANQPQHF. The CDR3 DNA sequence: TGTGCCAGCAGTCCTTCGGCAAATCAGCCCCAGCATTTT.

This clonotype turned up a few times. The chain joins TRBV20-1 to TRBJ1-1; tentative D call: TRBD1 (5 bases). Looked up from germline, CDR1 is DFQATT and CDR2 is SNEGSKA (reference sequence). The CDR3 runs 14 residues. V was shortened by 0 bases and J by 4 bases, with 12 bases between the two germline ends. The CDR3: CSARDRVKSTEAFF. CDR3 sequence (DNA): TGCAGTGCTAGAGACAGGGTGAAGTCCACTGAAGCTTTCTTT.

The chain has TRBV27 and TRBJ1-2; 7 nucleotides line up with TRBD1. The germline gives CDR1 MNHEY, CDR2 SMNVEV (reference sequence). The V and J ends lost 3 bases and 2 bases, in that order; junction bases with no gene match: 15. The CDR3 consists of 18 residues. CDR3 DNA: TGTGCCAGCAGTTTTGGATCCTGGGACAGTAAGACCAACTATGGCTACACCTTC. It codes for CASSFGSWDSKTNYGYTF.

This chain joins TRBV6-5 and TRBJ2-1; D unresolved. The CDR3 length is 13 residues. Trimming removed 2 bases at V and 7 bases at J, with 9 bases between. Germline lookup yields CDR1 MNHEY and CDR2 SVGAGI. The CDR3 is CASSYTNRNEQFF. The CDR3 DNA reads TGTGCCAGCAGTTACACGAATAGGAATGAGCAGTTCTTC.

The CDR3 coding sequence is TGTGCCAGCAGTTTATCGCGGCGGGTTACCGGGGAGCTGTTTTTT. Translating it yields CASSLSRRVTGELFF. The gene calls are TRBV27 and TRBJ2-2; weak D call: TRBD2 (5 bases). The CDR3 covers 15 residues. The V end lost 0 bases, the J end lost 5 bases, and 10 bases lay between the germline ends. The V gene's germline CDR1 is MNHEY and CDR2 SMNVEV (reference sequence).

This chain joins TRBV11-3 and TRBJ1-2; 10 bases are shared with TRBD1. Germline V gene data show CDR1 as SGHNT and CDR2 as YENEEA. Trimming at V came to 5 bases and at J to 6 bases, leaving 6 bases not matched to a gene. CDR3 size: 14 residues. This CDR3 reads CASSIGTGVDGYTF. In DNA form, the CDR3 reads TGTGCCAGCAGCATTGGGACAGGGGTTGATGGCTACACCTTC.

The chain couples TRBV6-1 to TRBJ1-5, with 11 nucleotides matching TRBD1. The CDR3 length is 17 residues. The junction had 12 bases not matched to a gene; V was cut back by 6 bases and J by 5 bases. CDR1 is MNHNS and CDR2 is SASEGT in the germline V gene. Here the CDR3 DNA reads TGTGCCAGCAGGGGACAGGGGGGAAGAATGGCCGATCAGCCCCAGCATTTT. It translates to CASRGQGGRMADQPQHF.

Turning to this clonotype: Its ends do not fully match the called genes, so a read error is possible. Here the CDR3 DNA reads TGTGCCAGCTCGACAGGGACAGGACACAACAACGGGGAGCTGTTTTTT. This sequence encodes CASSTGTGHNNGELFF. This chain joins TRBV19 and TRBJ2-2, with 8 positions matching TRBD1. Per the germline V gene, CDR1 is LNHDA and CDR2 is SQIVND (reference sequence). The CDR3 is 16 amino acids.

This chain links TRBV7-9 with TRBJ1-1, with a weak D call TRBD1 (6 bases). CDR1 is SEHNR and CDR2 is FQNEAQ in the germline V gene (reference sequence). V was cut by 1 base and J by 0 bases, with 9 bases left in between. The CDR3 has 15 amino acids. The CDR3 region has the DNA TGTGCCAGCAGCTTAGAGGCAGGGGTGAACACTGAAGCTTTCTTT. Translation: CASSLEAGVNTEAFF. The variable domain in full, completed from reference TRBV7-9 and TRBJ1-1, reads DTGVSQNPRHKITKRGQNVTFRCDPISEHNRLYWYRQTLGQGPEFLTYFQNEAQLEKSRLLSDRFSAERPKGSFSTLEIQRTEQGDSAMYLCASSLEAGVNTEAFFGQGTRLTVV.

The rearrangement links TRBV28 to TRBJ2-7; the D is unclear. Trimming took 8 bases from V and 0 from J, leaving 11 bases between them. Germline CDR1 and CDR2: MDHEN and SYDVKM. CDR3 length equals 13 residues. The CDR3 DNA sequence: TGTGCCAGCTACGGCAGCTCCTCCTACGAGCAGTACTTC. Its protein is CASYGSSSYEQYF.

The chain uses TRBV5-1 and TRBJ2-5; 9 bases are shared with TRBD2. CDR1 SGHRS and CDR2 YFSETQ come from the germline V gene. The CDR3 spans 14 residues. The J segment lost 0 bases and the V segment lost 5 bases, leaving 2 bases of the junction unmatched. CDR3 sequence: CASRLAGDQETQYF. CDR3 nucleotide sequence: TGCGCCAGCAGGTTAGCGGGGGACCAAGAGACCCAGTACTTC.

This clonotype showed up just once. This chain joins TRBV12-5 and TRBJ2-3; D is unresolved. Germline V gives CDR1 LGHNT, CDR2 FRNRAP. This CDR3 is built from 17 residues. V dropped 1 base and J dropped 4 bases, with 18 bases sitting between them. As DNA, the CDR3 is TGTGCTAGTGGTTTGGCCGTTGGGCCCGCCGGCTCAGATACGCAGTATTTT. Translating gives CASGLAVGPAGSDTQYF.

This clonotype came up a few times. CDR3 loop: CASSSGSYNEQFF. The CDR3 DNA reads TGTGCCAGCAGCTCCGGCTCCTACAATGAGCAGTTCTTC. The rearrangement uses TRBV11-3 and TRBJ2-1; D remains unclear. This CDR3 is 13 amino acids long. V shed 4 bases and J shed 0 bases, with 4 bases lying between them. Germline assignment: CDR1 SGHNT and CDR2 YENEEA.

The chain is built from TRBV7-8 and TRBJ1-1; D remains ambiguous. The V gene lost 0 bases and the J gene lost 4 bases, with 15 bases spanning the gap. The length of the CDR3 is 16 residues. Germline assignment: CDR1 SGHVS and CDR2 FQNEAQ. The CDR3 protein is CASSLALFVGGTEAFF. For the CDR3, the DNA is TGTGCCAGCAGCTTAGCGTTATTTGTGGGAGGCACTGAAGCTTTCTTT.

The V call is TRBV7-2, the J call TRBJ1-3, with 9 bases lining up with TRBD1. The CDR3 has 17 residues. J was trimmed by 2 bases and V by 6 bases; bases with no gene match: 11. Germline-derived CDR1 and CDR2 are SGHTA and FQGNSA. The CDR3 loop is CASRPRRGQGTGNTIYF. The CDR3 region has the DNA TGTGCCAGCAGACCCAGGCGGGGACAGGGCACTGGAAACACCATATATTTT.

CDR3 DNA sequence: TGTGCCAGCAGCCCACTCGGAAAGCCCTCCAAGAACATGAACACTGAAGCTTTCTTT. Translating gives CASSPLGKPSKNMNTEAFF. The chain recombines TRBV11-2 with TRBJ1-1; D is unresolved. CDR1 and CDR2 from the germline V gene are SGHAT and FQNNGV. Deletions cut 5 bases from V and 0 bases from J, with 25 bases between. CDR3 length: 19 amino acids.

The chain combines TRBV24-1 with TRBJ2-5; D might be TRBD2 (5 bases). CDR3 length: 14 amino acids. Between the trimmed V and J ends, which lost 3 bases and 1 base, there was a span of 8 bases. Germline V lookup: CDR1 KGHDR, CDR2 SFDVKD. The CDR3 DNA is TGTGCCACCAGTGATCGGGGAACCCAAGAGACCCAGTACTTC. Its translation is CATSDRGTQETQYF.

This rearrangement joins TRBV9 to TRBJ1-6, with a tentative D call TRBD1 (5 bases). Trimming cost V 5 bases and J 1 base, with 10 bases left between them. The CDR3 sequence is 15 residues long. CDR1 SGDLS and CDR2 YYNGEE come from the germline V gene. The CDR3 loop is CASSRDGSYNSPLHF. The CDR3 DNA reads TGTGCCAGCAGTAGGGACGGGTCCTATAATTCACCCCTCCACTTT. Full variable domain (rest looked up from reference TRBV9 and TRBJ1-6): DSGVTQTPKHLITATGQRVTLRCSPRSGDLSVYWYQQSLDQGLQFLIQYYNGEERAKGNILERFSAQQFPDLHSELNLSSLELGDSALYFCASSRDGSYNSPLHFGNGTRLTVT.

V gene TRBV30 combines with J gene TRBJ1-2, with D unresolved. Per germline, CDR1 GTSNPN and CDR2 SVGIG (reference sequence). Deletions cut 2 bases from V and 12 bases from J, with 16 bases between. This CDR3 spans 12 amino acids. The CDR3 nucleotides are TGTGCCTGGAGTAGTGTGACCTCAAGCCACACCTTC. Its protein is CAWSSVTSSHTF.

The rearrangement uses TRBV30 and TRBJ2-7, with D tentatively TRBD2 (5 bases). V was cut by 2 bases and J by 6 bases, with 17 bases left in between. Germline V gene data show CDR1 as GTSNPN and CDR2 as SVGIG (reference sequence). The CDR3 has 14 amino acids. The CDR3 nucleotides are TGTGCCTGGAGTACCGGGCCTCCAAGCGGCGAGCAGTACTTC. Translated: CAWSTGPPSGEQYF. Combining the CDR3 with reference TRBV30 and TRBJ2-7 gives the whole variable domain SQTIHQWPATLVQPVGSPLSLECTVEGTSNPNLYWYRQAAGRGLQLLFYSVGIGQISSEVPQNLSASRPQDRQFILSSKKLLLSDSGFYLCAWSTGPPSGEQYFGPGTRLTVT.

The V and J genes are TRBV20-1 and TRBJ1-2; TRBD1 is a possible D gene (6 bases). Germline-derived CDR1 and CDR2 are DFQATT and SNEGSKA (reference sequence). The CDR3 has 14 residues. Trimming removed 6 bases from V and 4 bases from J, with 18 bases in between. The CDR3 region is CSAPESARGYGYTF. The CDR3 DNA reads TGCAGTGCCCCTGAAAGCGCCAGGGGCTATGGCTACACCTTC.

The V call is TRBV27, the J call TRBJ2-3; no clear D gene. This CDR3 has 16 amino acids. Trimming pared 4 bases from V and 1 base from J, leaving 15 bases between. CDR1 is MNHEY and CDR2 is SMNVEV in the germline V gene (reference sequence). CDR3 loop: CASSSSYSTGTDTQYF. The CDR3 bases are TGTGCCAGCAGTTCATCATACAGCACCGGCACAGATACGCAGTATTTT.

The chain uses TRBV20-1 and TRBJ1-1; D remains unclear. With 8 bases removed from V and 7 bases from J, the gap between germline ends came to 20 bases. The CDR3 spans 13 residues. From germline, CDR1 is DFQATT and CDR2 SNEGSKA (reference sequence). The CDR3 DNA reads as TGCAGTTCCAGACGGCGCCCTGGAGGTGAAGCTTTCTTT. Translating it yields CSSRRRPGGEAFF.

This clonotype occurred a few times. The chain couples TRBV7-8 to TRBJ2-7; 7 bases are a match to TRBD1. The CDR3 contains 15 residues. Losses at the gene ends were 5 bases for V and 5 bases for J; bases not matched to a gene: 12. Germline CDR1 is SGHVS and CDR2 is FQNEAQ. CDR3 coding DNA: TGTGCCAGCAGCCATAAGAGGGTCACAGGGGACGAGCAGTACTTC. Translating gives CASSHKRVTGDEQYF.

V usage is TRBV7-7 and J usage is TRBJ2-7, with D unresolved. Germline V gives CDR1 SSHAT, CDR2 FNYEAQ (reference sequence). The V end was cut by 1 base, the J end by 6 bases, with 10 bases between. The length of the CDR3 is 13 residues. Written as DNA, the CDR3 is TGTGCCAGCAGCTTAGACTCTAAGACCGAGCAGTACTTC. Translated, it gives CASSLDSKTEQYF.

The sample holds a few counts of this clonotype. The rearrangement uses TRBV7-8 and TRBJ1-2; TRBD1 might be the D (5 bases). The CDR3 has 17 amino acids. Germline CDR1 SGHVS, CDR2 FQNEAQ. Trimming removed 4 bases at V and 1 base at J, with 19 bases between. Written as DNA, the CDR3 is TGTGCCAGCAGCTCCTCCGCCCTGCGGGACCATAACTATGGCTACACCTTC. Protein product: CASSSSALRDHNYGYTF.

CDR3 nucleotide sequence: TGTGCTAGTGGTTTGGGCCGACGGGCCACCTACGAGCAGTACTTC. As protein: CASGLGRRATYEQYF. The V and J genes are TRBV12-5 and TRBJ2-7; D ambiguous. CDR3 length: 15 residues. Germline V lookup: CDR1 LGHNT, CDR2 FRNRAP. Trimming pared 1 base from V and 2 bases from J, leaving 12 bases between. The whole variable domain, filled in from reference TRBV12-5 and TRBJ2-7, reads DARVTQTPRHKVTEMGQEVTMRCQPILGHNTVFWYRQTMMQGLELLAYFRNRAPLDDSGMPKDRFSAEMPDATLATLKIQPSEPRDSAVYFCASGLGRRATYEQYFGPGTRLTVT.

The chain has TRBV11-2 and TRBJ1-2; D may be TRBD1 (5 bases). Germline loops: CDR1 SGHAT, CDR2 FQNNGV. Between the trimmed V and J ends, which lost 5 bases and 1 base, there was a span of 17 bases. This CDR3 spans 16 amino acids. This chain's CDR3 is CASSLDRDGGNYGYTF. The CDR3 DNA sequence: TGTGCCAGCAGCCTCGACCGGGACGGGGGTAACTATGGCTACACCTTC. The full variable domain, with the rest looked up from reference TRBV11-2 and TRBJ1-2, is EAGVAQSPRYKIIEKRQSVAFWCNPISGHATLYWYQQILGQGPKLLIQFQNNGVVDDSQLPKDRFSAERLKGVDSTLKIQPAKLEDSAVYLCASSLDRDGGNYGYTFGSGTRLTVV.